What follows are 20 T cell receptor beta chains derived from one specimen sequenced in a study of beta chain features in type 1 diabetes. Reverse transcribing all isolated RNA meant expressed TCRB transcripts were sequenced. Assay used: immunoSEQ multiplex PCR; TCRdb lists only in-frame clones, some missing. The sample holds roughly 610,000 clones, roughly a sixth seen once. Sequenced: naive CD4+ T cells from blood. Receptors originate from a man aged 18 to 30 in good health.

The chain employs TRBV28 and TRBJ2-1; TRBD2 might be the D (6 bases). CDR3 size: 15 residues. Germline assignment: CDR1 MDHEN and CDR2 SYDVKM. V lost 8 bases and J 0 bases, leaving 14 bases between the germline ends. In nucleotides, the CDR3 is TGTGCCAGCGGAGGGCACGCTAGCTCCTACAATGAGCAGTTCTTC. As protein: CASGGHASSYNEQFF.

The CDR3 region has the DNA TGCGCCAGCAGCTTGTCAGGGAATGAGCAGTACTTC. This translates into CASSLSGNEQYF. The chain couples TRBV5-1 to TRBJ2-7, with a tentative D call TRBD1 (5 bases). Germline V CDR1 and CDR2: SGHRS, YFSETQ. Trimming left V 1 base short and J 7 bases short, with 9 bases between. CDR3 size: 12 residues.

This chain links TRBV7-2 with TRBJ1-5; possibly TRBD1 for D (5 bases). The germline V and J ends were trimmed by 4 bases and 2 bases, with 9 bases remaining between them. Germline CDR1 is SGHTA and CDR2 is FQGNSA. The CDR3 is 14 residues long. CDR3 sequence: CASSWRQRNQPQHF. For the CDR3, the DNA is TGTGCCAGCAGCTGGAGACAGCGCAATCAGCCCCAGCATTTT.

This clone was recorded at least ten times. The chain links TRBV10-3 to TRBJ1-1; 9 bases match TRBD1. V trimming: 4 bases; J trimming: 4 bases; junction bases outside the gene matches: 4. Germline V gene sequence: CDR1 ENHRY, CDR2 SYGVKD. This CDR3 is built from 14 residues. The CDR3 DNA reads TGTGCCATCAGTGGAACAGGGGGCCGCACTGAAGCTTTCTTT. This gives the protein CAISGTGGRTEAFF.

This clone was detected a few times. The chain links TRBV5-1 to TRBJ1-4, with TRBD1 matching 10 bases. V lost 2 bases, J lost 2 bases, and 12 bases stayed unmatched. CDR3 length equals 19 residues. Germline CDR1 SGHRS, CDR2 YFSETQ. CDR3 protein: CASSFPGQGVSGTNEKLFF. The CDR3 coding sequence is TGCGCCAGCAGCTTTCCCGGACAGGGGGTATCAGGGACTAATGAAAAACTGTTTTTT.

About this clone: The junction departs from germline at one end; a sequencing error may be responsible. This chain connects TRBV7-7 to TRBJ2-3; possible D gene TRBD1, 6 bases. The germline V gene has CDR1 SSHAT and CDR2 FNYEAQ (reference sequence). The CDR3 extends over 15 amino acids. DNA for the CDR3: TGTGCTAGCAGCTTGCAGGTGGGGGCCACAGATACGCAGTATTTT. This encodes CASSLQVGATDTQYF.

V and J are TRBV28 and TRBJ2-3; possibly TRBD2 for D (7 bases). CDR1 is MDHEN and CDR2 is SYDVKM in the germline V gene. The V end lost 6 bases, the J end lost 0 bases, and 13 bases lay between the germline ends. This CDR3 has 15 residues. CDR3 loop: CASSGGTTSTDTQYF. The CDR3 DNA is TGTGCCAGCAGCGGGGGGACAACGAGCACAGATACGCAGTATTTT.

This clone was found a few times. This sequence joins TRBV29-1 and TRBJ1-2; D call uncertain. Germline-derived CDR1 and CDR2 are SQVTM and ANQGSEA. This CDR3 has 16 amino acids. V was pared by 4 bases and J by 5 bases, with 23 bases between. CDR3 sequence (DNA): TGCAGCGTTGCACCTCGTTTCGGGTCGGACCTTTATGGCTACACCTTC. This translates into CSVAPRFGSDLYGYTF.

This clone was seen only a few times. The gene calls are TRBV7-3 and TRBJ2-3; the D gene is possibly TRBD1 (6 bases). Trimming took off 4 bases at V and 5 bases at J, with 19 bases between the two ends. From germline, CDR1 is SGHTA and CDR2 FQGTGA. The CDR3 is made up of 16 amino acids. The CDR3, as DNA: TGTGCCAGCAGCTCCACAGGGCCCCACCCCGAAGATACGCAGTATTTT. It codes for CASSSTGPHPEDTQYF.

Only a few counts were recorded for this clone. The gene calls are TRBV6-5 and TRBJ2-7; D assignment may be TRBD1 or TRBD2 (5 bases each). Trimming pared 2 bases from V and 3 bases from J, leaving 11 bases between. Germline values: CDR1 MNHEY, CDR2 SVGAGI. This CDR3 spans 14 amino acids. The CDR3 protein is CASSYRGANYEQYF. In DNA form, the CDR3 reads TGTGCCAGCAGTTACAGAGGGGCCAACTACGAGCAGTACTTC.

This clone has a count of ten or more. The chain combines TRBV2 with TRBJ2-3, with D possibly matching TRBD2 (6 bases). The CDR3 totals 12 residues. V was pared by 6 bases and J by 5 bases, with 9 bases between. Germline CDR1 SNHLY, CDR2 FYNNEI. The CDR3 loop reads CASSAGIDTQYF. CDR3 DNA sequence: TGTGCCAGCAGCGCGGGGATAGATACGCAGTATTTT.

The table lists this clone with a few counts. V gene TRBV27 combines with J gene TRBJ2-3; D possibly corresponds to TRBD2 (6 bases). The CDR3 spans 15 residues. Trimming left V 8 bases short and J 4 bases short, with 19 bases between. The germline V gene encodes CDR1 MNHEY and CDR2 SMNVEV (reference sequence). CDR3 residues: CASSPTGVRPDTQYF. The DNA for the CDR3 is TGTGCCAGCTCCCCAACGGGGGTCCGCCCAGATACGCAGTATTTT.

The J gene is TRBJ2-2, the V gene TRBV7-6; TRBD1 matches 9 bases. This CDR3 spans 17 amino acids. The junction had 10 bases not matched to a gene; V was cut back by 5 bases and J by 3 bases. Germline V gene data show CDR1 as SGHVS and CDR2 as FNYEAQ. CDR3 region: CASSLHGTGWHTGELFF. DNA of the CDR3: TGTGCCAGCAGCCTCCACGGGACAGGGTGGCACACCGGGGAGCTGTTTTTT.

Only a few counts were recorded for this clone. Written as DNA, the CDR3 is TGTGCCAGCAGCTTTGGACTAGCGGGAGTCGATGAGCAGTTCTTC. It translates to CASSFGLAGVDEQFF. The chain is built from TRBV7-9 and TRBJ2-1, with 13 bases identical to TRBD2. The trim removed 3 bases at V and 8 bases at J, leaving 4 bases unmatched. The CDR3 contains 15 residues. The germline V gene has CDR1 SEHNR and CDR2 FQNEAQ (reference sequence).

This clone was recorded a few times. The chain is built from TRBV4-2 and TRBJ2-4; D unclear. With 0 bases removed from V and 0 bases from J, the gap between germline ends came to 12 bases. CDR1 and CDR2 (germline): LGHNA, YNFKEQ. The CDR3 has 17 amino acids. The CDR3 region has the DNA TGTGCCAGCAGCCAAGAGGGGAACGGTATAGCCAAAAACATTCAGTACTTC. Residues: CASSQEGNGIAKNIQYF.

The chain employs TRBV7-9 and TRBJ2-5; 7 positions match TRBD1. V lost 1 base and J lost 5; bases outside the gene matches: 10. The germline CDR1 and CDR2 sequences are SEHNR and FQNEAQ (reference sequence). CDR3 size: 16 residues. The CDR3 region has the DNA TGTGCCAGCAGCTTAGACGTGACAGGGCCGTGGGAGACCCAGTACTTC. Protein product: CASSLDVTGPWETQYF. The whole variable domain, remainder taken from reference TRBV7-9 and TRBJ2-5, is DTGVSQNPRHKITKRGQNVTFRCDPISEHNRLYWYRQTLGQGPEFLTYFQNEAQLEKSRLLSDRFSAERPKGSFSTLEIQRTEQGDSAMYLCASSLDVTGPWETQYFGPGTRLLVL.

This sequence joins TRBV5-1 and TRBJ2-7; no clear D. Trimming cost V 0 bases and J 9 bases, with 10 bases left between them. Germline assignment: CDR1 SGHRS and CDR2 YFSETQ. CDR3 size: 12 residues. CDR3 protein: CASSLDARRQYF. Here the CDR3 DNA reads TGCGCCAGCAGCTTGGATGCGAGGCGGCAGTACTTC. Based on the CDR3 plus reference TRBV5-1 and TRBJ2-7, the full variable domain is KAGVTQTPRYLIKTRGQQVTLSCSPISGHRSVSWYQQTPGQGLQFLFEYFSETQRNKGNFPGRFSGRQFSNSRSEMNVSTLELGDSALYLCASSLDARRQYFGPGTRLTVT.

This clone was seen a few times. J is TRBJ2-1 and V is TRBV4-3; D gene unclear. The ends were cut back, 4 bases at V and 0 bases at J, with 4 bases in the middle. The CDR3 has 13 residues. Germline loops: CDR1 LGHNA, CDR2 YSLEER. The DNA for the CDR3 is TGCGCCAGCAGCCGGAACTCCTACAATGAGCAGTTCTTC. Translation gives CASSRNSYNEQFF.

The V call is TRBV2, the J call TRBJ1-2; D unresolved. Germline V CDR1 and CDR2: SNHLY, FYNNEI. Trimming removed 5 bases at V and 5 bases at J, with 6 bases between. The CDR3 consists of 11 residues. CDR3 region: CASSLFYGYTF. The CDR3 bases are TGTGCCAGCAGTCTTTTTTATGGCTACACCTTC.

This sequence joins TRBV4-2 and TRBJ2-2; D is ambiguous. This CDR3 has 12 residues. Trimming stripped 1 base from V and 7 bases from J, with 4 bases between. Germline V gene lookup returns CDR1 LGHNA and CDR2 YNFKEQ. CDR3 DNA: TGTGCCAGCAGCCAAGGCATCGGGGAGCTGTTTTTT. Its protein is CASSQGIGELFF.